The rows below give T cell receptor beta chains drawn from one sample of a study of blood T cell repertoires in COVID-19. Here immunoSEQ multiplex PCR was the method, and the copy in TCRdb shows in-frame clones only, minus some. The table records around 110,000 clones, 90% of them present only once. Material: peripheral blood. The source of these receptors is a human donor with active COVID-19. The donor label of this sample is uncertain. The CDR3 runs from the conserved cysteine through the conserved F or W. D genes are given only for firm matches. A clone size is listed for some rows: how often the clone was seen (once, few, many), or a class if it is expanded.

V gene,J gene,CDR3 length,clone size,D gene,CDR3 protein,CDR3 DNA
TRBV9,TRBJ2-5,14,.,TRBD1,CASSVGGQQETQYF,TGTGCCAGCAGCGTAGGGGGACAGCAAGAGACCCAGTACTTC
TRBV5-5,TRBJ1-1,16,.,TRBD1,CASSLGTGVMNTEAFF,TGTGCCAGCAGCCTAGGGACAGGGGTCATGAACACTGAAGCTTTCTTT
TRBV19,TRBJ2-6,15,.,.,CASSPVGDGANVLTF,TGTGCCAGTAGTCCTGTCGGGGATGGGGCCAACGTCCTGACTTTC
TRBV7-2,TRBJ2-7,12,.,.,CASGGASYEQYF,TGTGCCAGCGGAGGGGCCTCCTACGAGCAGTACTTC
TRBV19,TRBJ2-7,15,.,TRBD1,CASSPTGTGHYEQYF,TGTGCCAGTAGTCCTACCGGGACAGGACACTACGAGCAGTACTTC
TRBV25-1,TRBJ1-2,15,once,TRBD1,CASSAGTGLHYGYTF,TGTGCCAGCAGTGCCGGGACAGGGCTGCACTATGGCTACACCTTC
TRBV6-5,TRBJ1-6,16,.,TRBD1,CASSYSNRGRESPLHF,TGTGCCAGCAGTTACTCGAACAGGGGGCGTGAATCACCCCTCCACTTT
TRBV6-6,TRBJ1-6,15,.,TRBD1,CASSYAPGGNSPLHF,TGTGCCAGCAGTTACGCACCAGGGGGGAATTCACCCCTCCACTTT
TRBV27,TRBJ2-5,16,.,TRBD1,CASTSTAQGVGETQYF,TGTGCCAGCACTTCTACGGCTCAGGGGGTGGGTGAGACCCAGTACTTC
TRBV19,TRBJ1-2,13,.,TRBD1,CASRATGNYGYTF,TGTGCCAGTAGAGCGACAGGGAACTATGGCTACACCTTC
TRBV2,TRBJ1-2,15,.,.,CASGAYGAGDYGYTF,TGTGCCAGCGGCGCCTACGGGGCGGGGGACTATGGCTACACCTTC
TRBV7-2,TRBJ2-5,13,.,.,CASSLSRATTQYF,TGTGCCAGCAGCCTAAGCCGAGCGACGACCCAGTACTTC
TRBV5-1,TRBJ1-3,19,once,TRBD1,CASSLERLGQGSSGNTIYF,TGCGCCAGCAGCTTGGAACGACTCGGACAGGGGAGCTCTGGAAACACCATATATTTT
TRBV19,TRBJ2-5,17,.,.,CASSTRGAGAKGETQYF,TGTGCCAGTAGTACCCGGGGAGCAGGGGCGAAAGGGGAGACCCAGTACTTC
TRBV3-1/TRBV3-2,TRBJ1-2,16,.,.,CASSQDFPDSLYGYTF,TGTGCCAGCAGCCAAGATTTTCCGGACAGCCTCTATGGCTACACCTTC
TRBV5-8,TRBJ1-5,13,once,.,CASSLVINQPQHF,TGTGCCAGCAGCTTGGTAATCAATCAGCCCCAGCATTTT
TRBV7-9,TRBJ1-1,17,.,TRBD1,CASSLPWTGPFGTEAFF,TGTGCCAGCAGCTTACCTTGGACAGGGCCGTTCGGCACTGAAGCTTTCTTT
TRBV7-2,TRBJ2-1,15,.,TRBD1,CASRAPGTAYNEQFF,TGTGCCAGCAGAGCCCCCGGGACAGCCTACAATGAGCAGTTCTTC
TRBV27,TRBJ1-2,17,.,TRBD1,CASSLSLGQGIGYGYTF,TGTGCCAGCAGTTTATCCCTAGGACAGGGGATAGGGTATGGCTACACCTTC
TRBV21-1,TRBJ2-7,17,.,.,CASRERDRGPSSYEQYF,TGTGCCAGCCGAGAGCGGGACAGGGGGCCCAGCTCCTACGAGCAGTACTTC
TRBV13,TRBJ1-2,13,.,.,CASTTWGDHGYTF,TGTGCCAGCACCACGTGGGGAGATCATGGCTACACCTTC
TRBV6-5,TRBJ2-5,15,.,TRBD2,CASTSLSGGRETQYF,TGTGCCAGCACCAGCCTTAGCGGGGGGAGGGAGACCCAGTACTTC
TRBV18,TRBJ1-1,15,.,.,CASSPRGVQAAEAFF,TGTGCCAGCTCACCGCGGGGAGTCCAGGCGGCTGAAGCTTTCTTT
TRBV27,TRBJ2-2,16,.,.,CASSLITAKNTGELFF,TGTGCCAGCAGTTTAATCACAGCCAAGAACACCGGGGAGCTGTTTTTT
TRBV5-1,TRBJ1-4,15,.,TRBD1,CASSQDRLGVEKLFF,TGCGCCAGCAGCCAGGACAGGCTAGGAGTCGAAAAACTGTTTTTT
TRBV27,TRBJ1-1,14,.,.,CASSLGALGAEAFF,TGTGCCAGCAGTTTGGGGGCTCTTGGGGCTGAAGCTTTCTTT
TRBV28,TRBJ1-3,15,.,.,CASSSGFFSGNTIYF,TGTGCCAGCAGTTCCGGTTTCTTCTCTGGAAACACCATATATTTT
TRBV5-1,TRBJ2-6,14,once,.,CASSFLSGANVLTF,TGCGCCAGCAGCTTTCTCTCTGGGGCCAACGTCCTGACTTTC
TRBV7-2,TRBJ1-5,14,.,.,CASSLASGHQPQHF,TGTGCCAGCAGCTTAGCGTCAGGGCATCAGCCCCAGCATTTT
TRBV6-6,TRBJ1-5,17,.,.,CASSPTPNTGTGQPQHF,TGTGCCAGCAGTCCCACTCCTAATACAGGGACCGGTCAGCCCCAGCATTTT
TRBV4-3,TRBJ1-2,14,.,TRBD1,CASSQDQGGGGYTF,TGCGCCAGCAGCCAAGATCAGGGGGGTGGGGGCTACACCTTC
TRBV12-1,TRBJ2-6,18,.,.,CASSFRDRGDSGANVLTF,TGTGCCAGCAGCTTTCGCGACAGGGGAGACTCTGGGGCCAACGTCCTGACTTTC
TRBV4-3,TRBJ1-4,13,.,.,CASSATRREKLFF,TGCGCCAGCAGTGCGACACGAAGGGAAAAACTGTTTTTT
TRBV6-2/TRBV6-3,TRBJ1-5,15,.,TRBD1,CASSRTPGQGQPQHF,TGTGCCAGCAGCCGAACACCGGGACAGGGTCAGCCCCAGCATTTT
TRBV12-3/TRBV12-4,TRBJ2-2,13,.,.,CASSLVQAGELFF,TGTGCCAGCAGTTTGGTCCAGGCCGGGGAGCTGTTTTTT
TRBV6-5,TRBJ1-1,15,.,TRBD1,CASSYYRGANTEAFF,TGTGCCAGCAGTTACTACAGGGGCGCGAACACTGAAGCTTTCTTT
TRBV7-2,TRBJ2-4,18,.,.,CASSLWPRDNVAKNIQYF,TGTGCCAGCAGCTTATGGCCCAGGGATAACGTAGCCAAAAACATTCAGTACTTC
TRBV7-8,TRBJ2-7,20,.,TRBD2,CASSLISPRLVRGGSYEQYF,TGTGCCAGCAGCTTAATTTCCCCGCGTCTGGTGCGGGGGGGCTCCTACGAGCAGTACTTC
TRBV6-2/TRBV6-3,TRBJ2-2,15,.,TRBD1,CASSFGQGVTGELFF,TGTGCCAGCAGTTTCGGACAGGGGGTTACCGGGGAGCTGTTTTTT
TRBV5-4,TRBJ2-1,15,few,TRBD2,CASSRRLAGGNEQFF,TGTGCCAGCAGCCGCCGCTTAGCGGGGGGGAATGAGCAGTTCTTC
TRBV25-1,TRBJ1-1,14,.,TRBD1,CASSTTGGGTEAFF,TGTGCCAGCAGTACAACAGGGGGAGGAACTGAAGCTTTCTTT
TRBV6-5,TRBJ2-7,14,.,TRBD1,CASVGPRGRGEQYF,TGTGCCAGTGTGGGTCCCAGGGGGAGAGGGGAGCAGTACTTC
TRBV18,TRBJ2-4,17,.,TRBD1,CASSPTQGADTKNIQYF,TGTGCCAGCTCACCAACACAGGGGGCTGATACCAAAAACATTCAGTACTTC
TRBV11-2,TRBJ1-1,15,.,.,CASSRTGVVNTEAFF,TGTGCCAGCAGCCGCACCGGGGTAGTGAACACTGAAGCTTTCTTT
TRBV4-1,TRBJ2-5,15,once,.,CASSQDGADRETQYF,TGCGCCAGCAGCCAAGATGGTGCGGATCGAGAGACCCAGTACTTC
TRBV28,TRBJ1-4,15,.,.,CASMRPPPTNEKLFF,TGTGCCAGCATGAGGCCTCCCCCAACTAATGAAAAACTGTTTTTT
TRBV5-1,TRBJ2-1,16,.,.,CASSLESQGPNNEQFF,TGCGCCAGCAGCTTGGAGAGTCAGGGGCCAAACAATGAGCAGTTCTTC
TRBV28,TRBJ2-7,14,.,TRBD1,CASSLGTGVDEQYF,TGTGCCAGCAGTTTAGGGACAGGGGTGGACGAGCAGTACTTC
TRBV15,TRBJ1-5,12,.,.,CATSQGYQPQHF,TGTGCCACCAGCCAGGGATACCAGCCCCAGCATTTT
TRBV5-1,TRBJ1-2,12,.,.,CASSVYNYGYTF,TGCGCCAGCAGCGTGTATAACTATGGCTACACCTTC
TRBV19,TRBJ2-5,15,once,TRBD2,CASSRGRGDQETQYF,TGTGCCAGTAGTAGGGGCCGGGGGGACCAAGAGACCCAGTACTTC
TRBV10-2,TRBJ2-5,13,.,TRBD2,CASSGGAGETQYF,TGCGCCAGCAGCGGGGGGGCCGGCGAGACCCAGTACTTC